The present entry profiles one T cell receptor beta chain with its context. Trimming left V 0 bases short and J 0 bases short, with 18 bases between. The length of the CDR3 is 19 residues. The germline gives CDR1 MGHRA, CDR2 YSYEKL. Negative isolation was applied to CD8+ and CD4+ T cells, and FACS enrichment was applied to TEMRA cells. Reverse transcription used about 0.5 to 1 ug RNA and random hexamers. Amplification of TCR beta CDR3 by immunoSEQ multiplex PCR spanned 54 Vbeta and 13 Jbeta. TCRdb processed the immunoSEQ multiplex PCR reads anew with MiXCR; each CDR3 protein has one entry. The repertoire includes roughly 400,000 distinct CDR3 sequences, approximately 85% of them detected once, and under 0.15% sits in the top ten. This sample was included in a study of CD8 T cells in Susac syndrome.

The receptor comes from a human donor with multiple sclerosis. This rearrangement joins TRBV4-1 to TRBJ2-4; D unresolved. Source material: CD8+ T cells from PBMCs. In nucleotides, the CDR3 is TGCGCCAGCAGCCAAGATCGGGCGGAATTCCTACTAGCCAAAAACATTCAGTACTTC. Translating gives CASSQDRAEFLLAKNIQYF.